These 25 T cell receptor beta chains were sequenced from one sample in a study of blood T cell repertoires in COVID-19. Measured with immunoSEQ multiplex PCR; TCRdb has only the in-frame clones, and not every one. Found here are fewer than 300,000 clones, roughly 91% of them singletons; the top ten hold roughly 9%. Material for sequencing was PBMCs or T cells enriched from blood (not recorded which). The receptors stem from a man in his forties or fifties who had recovered from COVID-19.

About this clone itself: The sample contains more than one DNA sequence encoding this CDR3. V and J are TRBV7-8 and TRBJ2-2, with 8 bases identical to TRBD1. Germline V lookup: CDR1 SGHVS, CDR2 FQNEAQ. The CDR3 has 16 amino acids. J was trimmed by 4 bases and V by 1 base; bases with no gene match: 5. The CDR3 loop reads CASSLGGQGATGELFF. In DNA, the CDR3 is TGTGCCAGCAGCTTAGGCGGACAGGGTGCCACCGGGGAGCTGTTTTTT. The complete variable domain, with remaining parts taken from reference TRBV7-8 and TRBJ2-2, reads GAGVSQSPRYKVAKRGQDVALRCDPISGHVSLFWYQQALGQGPEFLTYFQNEAQLDKSGLPSDRFFAERPEGSVSTLKIQRTQQEDSAVYLCASSLGGQGATGELFFGEGSRLTVL.

In DNA form, the CDR3 reads TGTGCCAGCAGTTACGGGACAGGAAGAACTGAAGCTTTCTTT. Amino acid sequence: CASSYGTGRTEAFF. V and J are TRBV6-2 or TRBV6-3 and TRBJ1-1; TRBD1 aligns across 8 bases. CDR1 and CDR2 from the germline V gene are MNHEY and SVGEGT. The trim removed 2 bases at V and 5 bases at J, leaving 4 bases unmatched. This CDR3 is 14 amino acids long.

The chain has TRBV5-1 and TRBJ2-6; a possible D gene is TRBD2 (5 bases). The CDR3 totals 17 residues. Germline assignment: CDR1 SGHRS and CDR2 YFSETQ. V was cut by 6 bases and J by 1 base, with 17 bases left in between. The CDR3 loop is CASKEEDPVSGANVLTF. The CDR3 DNA follows: TGCGCCAGCAAGGAGGAGGATCCTGTTTCTGGGGCCAACGTCCTGACTTTC.

This clone occurred once. The V gene is TRBV6-5, the J gene TRBJ1-2, with 8 bases matching TRBD1. J was trimmed by 5 bases and V by 8 bases; bases with no gene match: 10. Germline values: CDR1 MNHEY, CDR2 SVGAGI. This CDR3 is built from 14 residues. This CDR3 is CASGEQGGSYGYTF. The CDR3 DNA sequence: TGTGCCAGCGGGGAACAGGGGGGGTCTTATGGCTACACCTTC.

The V call is TRBV5-6, the J call TRBJ2-7, with D uncertain. This CDR3 region has 13 residues. In germline, CDR1 is SGHDT, CDR2 YYEEEE. The V end was cut by 1 base, the J end by 3 bases, with 8 bases between. In DNA, the CDR3 is TGTGCCAGCAGCTTGTGGCAAAACTACGAGCAGTACTTC. Its translation is CASSLWQNYEQYF.

The chain couples TRBV19 to TRBJ2-4; weak D call: TRBD1 (6 bases). The CDR3 extends over 20 amino acids. The germline gives CDR1 LNHDA, CDR2 SQIVND (reference sequence). V shed 5 bases and J shed 0 bases, with 26 bases lying between them. The CDR3 DNA sequence: TGTGCCAGTAGTCCCAGGACACGACAGGCCCGATCCTTAGCCAAAAACATTCAGTACTTC. Translating it yields CASSPRTRQARSLAKNIQYF.

This clone appeared a few times. This sequence joins TRBV4-1 and TRBJ1-1, with D tentatively TRBD1 (6 bases). The ends were cut back, 0 bases at V and 6 bases at J, with 14 bases in the middle. The CDR3 is 15 amino acids. Germline CDR1 is MGHRA and CDR2 is YSYEKL. This CDR3 is CASSQDEGRGSEAFF. CDR3 bases: TGCGCCAGCAGCCAAGACGAGGGCAGGGGCTCTGAAGCTTTCTTT.

V gene TRBV24-1 combines with J gene TRBJ1-2; 7 bases are shared with TRBD1. The CDR3 sequence is 14 residues long. Germline loops: CDR1 KGHDR, CDR2 SFDVKD. V was clipped by 10 bases and J by 1 base; unmatched bases: 8. The CDR3, as DNA: TGTGCCACGTCGGGACAGCACAATAACTATGGCTACACCTTC. It yields the protein CATSGQHNNYGYTF.

The V gene is TRBV6-6, the J gene TRBJ2-7; D possibly corresponds to TRBD1 (5 bases). The germline V gene has CDR1 MNHNY and CDR2 SVGAGI (reference sequence). Trimming removed 5 bases at V and 3 bases at J, with 11 bases between. This CDR3 is built from 13 residues. In DNA form, the CDR3 reads TGTGCCAGCAGTAAACAGGAGATCTACGAGCAGTACTTC. It specifies CASSKQEIYEQYF.

The genes are TRBV20-1 and TRBJ2-2, with a tentative D call TRBD1 (5 bases). Germline CDR1 reads DFQATT; CDR2 reads SNEGSKA (reference sequence). The CDR3 is 13 amino acids. Trimming shortened V by 3 bases and J by 4 bases, and 9 bases separated the two germline ends. CDR3 in amino acids: CSASYDSTGELFF. As DNA, the CDR3 is TGCAGTGCTAGTTACGACAGCACCGGGGAGCTGTTTTTT.

The chain couples TRBV27 to TRBJ2-7; a possible D gene is TRBD2 (6 bases). There are 18 residues in the CDR3. CDR1 and CDR2 from the germline V gene are MNHEY and SMNVEV (reference sequence). V was clipped by 0 bases and J by 4 bases, with 22 bases between them. CDR3 bases: TGTGCCAGCAGTTTATCATGGGGGTCCGACGGGAGTTGGTACGAGCAGTACTTC. Its protein is CASSLSWGSDGSWYEQYF.

This chain connects TRBV5-5 to TRBJ1-1, with D perhaps matching TRBD1 (5 bases). The CDR3 is 16 amino acids. Trimming took 7 bases from V and 4 from J, leaving 23 bases between them. Germline CDR1 and CDR2: SGHKS and YYEKEE (reference sequence). The DNA for the CDR3 is TGTGCCAGCCGGGGGGTCTATGGTGCCCCGAGCACTGAAGCTTTCTTT. The encoded protein is CASRGVYGAPSTEAFF.

This sequence joins TRBV6-6 and TRBJ1-2; D perhaps matches TRBD1 (6 bases). The CDR3 covers 16 residues. Germline-derived CDR1 and CDR2 are MNHNY and SVGAGI (reference sequence). Trimming removed 0 bases at V and 1 base at J, with 12 bases between. CDR3 DNA sequence: TGTGCCAGCAGTTACTCCGGACAGTTAAATAACTATGGCTACACCTTC. Its protein product is CASSYSGQLNNYGYTF.

The gene calls are TRBV5-1 and TRBJ1-1, with a tentative D call TRBD1 (5 bases). The V and J ends lost 0 bases and 9 bases respectively, with 12 bases between them. CDR3 length equals 13 residues. Germline CDR1 is SGHRS and CDR2 is YFSETQ. In nucleotides, the CDR3 is TGCGCCAGCAGCTTGGCCGGGGGAGGCCAAGCTTTCTTT. Its protein is CASSLAGGGQAFF.

This clone was observed a handful of times. This chain links TRBV4-1 with TRBJ2-3, with TRBD1 identical over 7 bases. The CDR3 covers 15 residues. Unmatched junction bases numbered 11, after V lost 6 bases and J lost 5 bases. Germline-derived CDR1 and CDR2 are MGHRA and YSYEKL. In nucleotides, the CDR3 is TGCGCCAGCAGTCCGACAGGGTTATCTGGAGATACGCAGTATTTT. Translated, it gives CASSPTGLSGDTQYF.

This chain links TRBV7-9 with TRBJ1-2; unclear D gene. Trimming stripped 0 bases from V and 8 bases from J, with 13 bases between. From germline, CDR1 is SEHNR and CDR2 FQNEAQ (reference sequence). This CDR3 region has 14 residues. CDR3 amino acids: CASSLATPREGYTF. CDR3 sequence (DNA): TGTGCCAGCAGCTTAGCGACCCCTAGGGAGGGCTACACCTTC.

CDR3 in DNA: TGTGCCAGCAGCCATGGGCCTAGGACAGGCACCTACGAGCAGTACTTC. It specifies CASSHGPRTGTYEQYF. V usage is TRBV14 and J usage is TRBJ2-7; 7 nucleotides align to TRBD1. The germline V gene encodes CDR1 SGHDN and CDR2 FVKESK. Trimming removed 3 bases from V and 2 bases from J; junction bases left unmatched: 10. The CDR3 length is 16 residues.

The chain uses TRBV9 and TRBJ2-5; 7 bases align to TRBD2. CDR1 and CDR2 (germline): SGDLS, YYNGEE. The J segment lost 4 bases and the V segment lost 3 bases, leaving 9 bases of the junction unmatched. The CDR3 runs 15 residues. The chain's CDR3 is CASSELEGGTETQYF. In DNA form, the CDR3 reads TGTGCCAGCAGCGAGTTGGAGGGAGGGACAGAGACCCAGTACTTC.

The J gene is TRBJ1-1, the V gene TRBV5-3, with 7 nucleotides matching TRBD1. TRBV5-3 is designated an ORF whose function remains uncertain. The trim removed 3 bases at V and 5 bases at J, leaving 7 bases unmatched. The CDR3 spans 14 residues. The CDR3 sequence: CARSSLTGRTEAFF. CDR3 coding DNA: TGTGCCAGAAGCTCGTTGACAGGGAGGACTGAAGCTTTCTTT.

This clone was seen a few times. The chain links TRBV30 to TRBJ1-5; D perhaps matches TRBD1 (5 bases). V was trimmed by 5 bases and J by 6 bases, leaving 14 bases between them. Germline values: CDR1 GTSNPN, CDR2 SVGIG (reference sequence). This CDR3 region has 13 residues. The CDR3 protein is CAWSRTGGQPQHF. The CDR3 DNA sequence: TGTGCCTGGTCCCGAACAGGCGGTCAGCCCCAGCATTTT.

The CDR3 loop reads CASIVTGGREQYF. The CDR3 coding sequence is TGTGCCAGCATCGTGACAGGGGGCCGCGAGCAGTACTTC. This chain uses TRBV2 with TRBJ2-7; the match to TRBD1 covers 10 bases. Germline V CDR1 and CDR2: SNHLY, FYNNEI. The CDR3 has 13 residues. V gave up 7 bases and J gave up 6 bases; unmatched junction bases: 6.

J is TRBJ1-2 and V is TRBV9, with D possibly matching TRBD1 (5 bases). The CDR3 has 15 amino acids. Germline V gene lookup returns CDR1 SGDLS and CDR2 YYNGEE. V was shortened by 0 bases and J by 7 bases, with 16 bases between the two germline ends. CDR3 protein: CASSVAENSGLGYTF. In nucleotides, the CDR3 is TGTGCCAGCAGCGTAGCGGAGAATTCGGGACTTGGCTACACCTTC.

This sequence joins TRBV6-2 or TRBV6-3 and TRBJ2-7, with 7 nucleotides matching TRBD1. The ends lost 4 bases at V and 6 bases at J; junction bases unmatched: 6. This CDR3 is built from 13 residues. CDR1 is MNHEY, CDR2 SVGEGT, per germline. The CDR3 sequence: CASSFVQGFEQYF. The CDR3 nucleotides are TGTGCCAGCAGTTTTGTACAGGGGTTCGAGCAGTACTTC.

The chain employs TRBV7-3 and TRBJ2-5; possible D gene TRBD2, 6 bases. Germline V CDR1 and CDR2: SGHTA, FQGTGA. This CDR3 contains 14 residues. V lost 2 bases, J lost 4 bases, and 11 bases lay in between. Here the CDR3 reads CASSLYGGSETQYF. CDR3 DNA sequence: TGTGCCAGCAGCTTATACGGGGGTTCAGAGACCCAGTACTTC.

This clone has a single count. The rearrangement joins TRBV7-2 to TRBJ2-7, with a weak D call TRBD2 (6 bases). The germline gives CDR1 SGHTA, CDR2 FQGNSA. Trimming took off 1 base at V and 5 bases at J, with 12 bases between the two ends. This CDR3 spans 14 amino acids. The CDR3 loop reads CASSLVGSGDEQYF. The CDR3 DNA reads TGTGCCAGCAGCTTAGTCGGGAGTGGGGACGAGCAGTACTTC.